This T cell receptor beta chain came from a study of cytomegalovirus exposure and HLA in healthy donors (dated 2017 in TCRdb). Study-level background: An earlier analysis of roughly 500 of the donors reported 250 to 300 Gb of sequence data and some 100 million unique TCR beta sequences from 150 million to 200 million T cells. An early release that covered 640 HLA-typed donors contained about 300 gigabases of sequencing data and about 93 million unique TCR sequences. The genetic ancestry cluster associated with self-reported Caucasian donors included about four fifths of the 398 genotyped donors. The study aimed to test whether cataloging public T cell receptors could reveal signatures of past pathogen exposure. The T cell repertoires of 666 subjects were profiled by immunosequencing and related to cytomegalovirus serostatus. Besides the first cohort of 550 to 750 subjects, a separate validation cohort made up of 120 different subjects was used. High-throughput TCR immunosequencing, statistical association of individual TCRs with disease status, and machine learning were combined to predict cytomegalovirus infection status. In a later analysis, previously published TCR beta repertoires from 550 to 700 donors were re-analyzed and high-resolution HLA genotyping was added so that TCR occurrence patterns could be studied. Rather than using new phenotypic data, the later analysis identified candidate immune exposures from TCR beta sequences and from how often those sequences occurred across donors. In an earlier analysis of several hundred of the donors, high-throughput TCR beta sequencing was used to judge whether each TCR beta V gene segment behaved as functional or pseudogenic. Donor age, sex, ethnicity and CMV serostatus were collected together with the repertoire data. In a later genetic analysis, genome-wide SNP genotypes for about three fifths of the roughly 670 donors were used, and that subset was treated as a discovery cohort. All discovery cohort repertoires had been generated using a single sequencing platform. Both class I and class II loci were covered by HLA typing, at four-digit resolution. The number of donors typed differed by locus, with about 629-630 for A, B, C, DRB1 and DQB1, approximately 500 for DQA1, 600 to 610 for DPA1, and 400 to 490 for DPB1. A few DR-DQ haplotypes were treated as single units for association and clustering because of strong linkage in the cohort. On average, 235,054 unique TCR beta nucleotide sequences were sequenced per donor among 398 genotyped donors of the cohort, with roughly 19% of those sequences being non-productive. General conclusions and limits of the study: Only TCR beta chains were sequenced in this cohort, and the absence of alpha or paired-chain data limited detectable features. In a later analysis, the rate of TCR association differed among HLA loci, with DRB1 alleles having the most associated TCRs and HLA-C alleles having the fewest. Some IMGT-functional V segments, including TRBV6-2 and TRBV6-3, could not be distinguished by the 87-base-pair reads and were therefore excluded. CMV serostatus was the only immune exposure information available for the cohort. According to the authors, the approach could potentially be generalized to other disease states and immunological phenotypes. In a later analysis, most CMV-associated TCR beta chains were found to appear HLA-restricted, with HLA associations seemingly driven largely by CMV exposure. Roughly uniform sequencing depth across donors was assumed in presence/absence analyses, although this assumption may not hold. When HLA alleles, especially DR and DQ, strongly co-occurred, TCR associations were difficult to assign to individual alleles. According to a later genetic analysis, donors in an Asian-associated ancestry cluster had fewer N-insertions in productive TCRs than the approximately 700-donor mean. The classifier was reported to diagnose cytomegalovirus status with high specificity and sensitivity in both the original and validation cohorts. Because HLA typing was missing for some donors at each locus, association tests included only the typed subset. A later analysis associated 16,951 TCR beta sequences with specific HLA alleles at a false discovery rate of 0.05. Because counts were too low, approximately 18 rarely observed V segments, including chromosome 9 orphons, were excluded from the earlier analysis of about 500 of the donors. A further reported finding was that TCR beta sequences accurately predicted the HLA-A and HLA-B alleles for most subjects in the first cohort. In a later genetic analysis, a missense DCLRE1C variant was associated with V-gene and J-gene trimming of TCR beta chains, and the association was replicated in an independent cohort. In a later analysis, HLA-associated TCR beta chains were found to be more clonally expanded and to have lower generation probabilities than equally common non-associated chains. Most TCR sequences were seen in very few donors, while some public TCRs were found in many individuals. Linkage disequilibrium might explain the correlated functional status among segregating V segments, but an unknown experimental factor could not be excluded. In vitro tests confirmed that three of the cytomegalovirus-associated TCR beta chains recognize cytomegalovirus antigens. Broadly in line with IMGT annotations, most TCR beta V segments showed up in productive rearrangements about 87% or about 30% of the time in an earlier analysis of approximately 600 of the donors. A cluster of highly shared sequence variants was judged likely to represent a technical artifact of the sequencing pipeline. According to a later analysis, parvovirus B19, influenza, CMV and Epstein-Barr virus appeared linked to several top co-occurrence clusters. In the study, around 150 TCR beta chains were listed as associated with cytomegalovirus.

This clone was counted a few times. Its antigen is still unknown. No qualities accompany the bases; no much larger clone lies one base away. The library was generated by the immunoSEQ multiplex PCR assay. A mixture of 60 forward primers for TCR Vbeta segments and 13 reverse primers for TCR Jbeta segments was used in the multiplex PCR. Amplification of the CDR3 region of rearranged TCR beta genes was performed with a multiplex PCR assay on genomic DNA. Amplified TCR beta libraries were sequenced as 87-base-pair reads on the Illumina HiSeq System. The original methods were these. A later analysis counted around 72 million unique TCR beta chains across the 650 to 700 repertoires, and approximately 11 million of these chains were shared by at least two donors. A nearest-neighbor algorithm error-corrected the raw reads and collapsed the reads into unique sequences, merging closely related sequences to remove PCR and sequencing errors. Alignment of CDR3 sequences to IMGT reference sequences was used to assign V, D and J gene segments. Each retained sequence needed at least a six-nucleotide match to both a V gene segment and a J gene segment. Rearrangements were called productive when the CDR3 lacked stop codons and stayed in frame with V and J; all others were non-productive. Following IMGT convention, CDR3 was defined as the stretch from the second conserved V-encoded cysteine up to the conserved J-encoded phenylalanine. The earlier analysis of 500 to 750 of the donors excluded any sequence lacking an unambiguous match to a single V gene segment. An earlier analysis of almost 600 of the donors classified V segments as functional when productive rearrangements were above 56.7% and as segregating when the standard deviation between donors was above 5%. A statistical classification framework was built to diagnose cytomegalovirus status from the catalog of TCR beta chain sequences. V and J gene assignment, in a later analysis, came from comparing TCR nucleotide sequences with IMGT/GENE-DB human TR gene sequences. A later analysis assigned CDR3 sequences and most-parsimonious VDJ recombination scenarios with the TCRdist pipeline. In a later analysis, every TCR beta chain was defined by the combination of its CDR3 amino acid sequence and its V-gene family, and reads without a unique V-gene family were dropped. In a later analysis, 450 to 600 highly shared, low-generation-probability nucleotide sequences were removed to address suspected cross-contamination and a sequencing artifact. For each public chain, a later analysis derived a clonal expansion index from normalized ranks of inferred template counts within each repertoire. Generation probabilities in a later analysis came from a VDJ recombination model fitted to out-of-frame rearrangements, and those results were checked against IGoR. Hypergeometric tests were used in a later analysis to score TCR-TCR, TCR-HLA and TCR-CMV co-occurrence, with a repertoire-size bias correction applied to the TCR pairs. In a later analysis, false discovery rates were estimated by permuting HLA or CMV assignments 20 times. A later analysis grouped co-occurring TCRs with DBSCAN, adding TCRdist sequence similarity when clustering within HLA-allele-positive subsets. Repertoires with fewer than 30,000 or more than 120,000 public chains were left out of co-occurrence clustering, as were five repertoires with anomalous nucleotide sharing. The table comes from immuneACCESS by way of TCRdb, which keeps in-frame sequences with V and J called. Part of the clones is missing from these tables; in studies checked, under half for an unresolved V gene and the rest for unknown reasons. That table gives V, J and clone size, and the DNA gave D and trimming. The sample table records fewer than 80,000 clones; approximately 71% of these occur just once. Clones ranked in the top ten supply 20% to 30% of the sample.

The cohort comprised fewer than 750 healthy bone marrow donors. All cohort members were sampled while nominally healthy, although unrecorded immune exposures were likely present. The donor was CMV seropositive and was included in the group of 250 to 300 seropositive cohort members. Every donor gave a peripheral blood sample, and the peripheral blood mononuclear cells from that sample were used for TCR beta sequencing. Genomic DNA extraction from the blood cell samples was performed with the Qiagen DNeasy Blood Extraction Kit. V and J are truncated by 1 base and 3 bases respectively, leaving an intervening sequence of 13 bases. CDR1 SGHDT and CDR2 YYEEEE are derived from the germline V gene. Including cysteine and phenylalanine, the CDR3 has 15 amino acids. This entry keeps only the CDR3 DNA: 45 bases, framed from base 1.

The V gene is TRBV5-6 and the J gene is TRBJ1-1, and perhaps TRBD1 as D gene, on 5 matching bases. The sequenced material came from PBMCs. This clonotype originated in a man aged 45 to 65 in good health and CMV-seropositive. The DNA reads as follows: TGTGCCAGCAGCTTGTGGGGCCTAAAGGACACTGAAGCTTTCTTT. Translated, this gives CASSLWGLKDTEAFF.